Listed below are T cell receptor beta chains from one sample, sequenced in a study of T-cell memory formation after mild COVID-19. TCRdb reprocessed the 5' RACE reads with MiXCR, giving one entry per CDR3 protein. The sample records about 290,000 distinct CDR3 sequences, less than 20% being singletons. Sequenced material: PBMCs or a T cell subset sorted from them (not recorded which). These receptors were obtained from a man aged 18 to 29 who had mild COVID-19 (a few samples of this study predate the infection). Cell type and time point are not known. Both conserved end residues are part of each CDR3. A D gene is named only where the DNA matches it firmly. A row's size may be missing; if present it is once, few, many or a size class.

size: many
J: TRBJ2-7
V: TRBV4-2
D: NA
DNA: TGTGCCAGCAGCCAAGTCGCGGGTAACTACGAGCAGTACTTC
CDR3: CASSQVAGNYEQYF

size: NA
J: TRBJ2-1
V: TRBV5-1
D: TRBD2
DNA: TGCGCCAGCCAGTTGACGGGGGGAGCGATTGAGCAGTTCTTC
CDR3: CASQLTGGAIEQFF

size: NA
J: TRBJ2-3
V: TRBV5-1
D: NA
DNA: TGCGCCAGCAGACCCGGGACGCACGGGGATACGCAGTATTTT
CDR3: CASRPGTHGDTQYF

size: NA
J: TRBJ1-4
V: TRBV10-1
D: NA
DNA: TGCGCCAGCAGGGGCGGGAGAGGGAATGAAAAACTGTTTTTT
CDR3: CASRGGRGNEKLFF

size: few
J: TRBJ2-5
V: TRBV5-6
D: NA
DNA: TGTGCCAGCAGCTTGGATCTTAAACAAGAGACCCAGTACTTC
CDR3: CASSLDLKQETQYF

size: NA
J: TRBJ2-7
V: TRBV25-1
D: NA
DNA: TGTGCCAGCAGTAGGAAGGGGGTCATAGTCCGCGAGCAGTACTTC
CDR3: CASSRKGVIVREQYF

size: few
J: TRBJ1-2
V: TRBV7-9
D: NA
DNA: TGTGCCAGCAGCGTACTACAGGGAACGGATGGCTACACCTTC
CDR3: CASSVLQGTDGYTF

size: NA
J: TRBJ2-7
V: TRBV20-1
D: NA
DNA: TGCAGTGCTAGCGGACAGTCCTACGAGCAGTACTTC
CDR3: CSASGQSYEQYF

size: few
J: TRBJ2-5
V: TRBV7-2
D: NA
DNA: TGTGCCAGCAGCCCAACACCGGGGCTCGAAGAGACCCAGTACTTC
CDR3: CASSPTPGLEETQYF

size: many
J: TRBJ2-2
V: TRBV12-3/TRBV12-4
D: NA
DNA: TGTGCCAGCATCAACTACCAAACCGGGGAGCTGTTTTTT
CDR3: CASINYQTGELFF

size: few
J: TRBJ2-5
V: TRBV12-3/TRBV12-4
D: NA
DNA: TGTGCCAGCAGTTCCCCGGACTACGGCCAAGAGACCCAGTACTTC
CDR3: CASSSPDYGQETQYF

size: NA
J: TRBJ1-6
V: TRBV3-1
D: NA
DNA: TGTGCCAGCAGCCAACAGGGTAGGAATTCACCCCTCCACTTT
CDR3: CASSQQGRNSPLHF

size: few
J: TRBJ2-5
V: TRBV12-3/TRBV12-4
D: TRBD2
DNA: TGTGCCAGCAGGCAGCGGGGGGGCGAAAAGACCCAGTACTTC
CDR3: CASRQRGGEKTQYF

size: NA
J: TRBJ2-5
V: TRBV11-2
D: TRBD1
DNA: TGTGCCAGCAGCACGACAGGGTTCGAGACCCAGTACTTC
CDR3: CASSTTGFETQYF

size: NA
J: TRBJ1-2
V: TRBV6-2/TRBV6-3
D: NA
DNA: TGTGCCAGCAGTTACTCCGGACAACTTGGCTACACCTTC
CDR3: CASSYSGQLGYTF